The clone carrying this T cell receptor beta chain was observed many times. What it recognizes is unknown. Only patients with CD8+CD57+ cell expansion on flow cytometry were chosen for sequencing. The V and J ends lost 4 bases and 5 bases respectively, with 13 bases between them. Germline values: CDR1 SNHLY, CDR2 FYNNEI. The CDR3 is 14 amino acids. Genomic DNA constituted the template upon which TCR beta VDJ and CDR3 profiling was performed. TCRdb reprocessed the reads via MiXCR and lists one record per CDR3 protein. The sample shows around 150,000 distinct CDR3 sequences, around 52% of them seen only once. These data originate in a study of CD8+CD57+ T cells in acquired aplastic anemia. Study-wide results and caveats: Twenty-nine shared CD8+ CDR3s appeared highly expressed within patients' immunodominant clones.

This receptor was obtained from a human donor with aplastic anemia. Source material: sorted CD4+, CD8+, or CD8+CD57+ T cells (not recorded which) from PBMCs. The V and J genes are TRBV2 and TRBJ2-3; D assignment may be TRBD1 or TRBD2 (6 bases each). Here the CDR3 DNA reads TGTGCCAGCAGTGGGGAGGCAGGGGAAGATACGCAGTATTTT. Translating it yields CASSGEAGEDTQYF.